The entry below gives a single TCR beta chain sequence along with its context. Study processing details: After removing out-of-frame reads, over 2 million distinct TCRbeta sequences remained. Clones were read by immunoSEQ multiplex PCR, and TCRdb kept only the in-frame ones, dropping some. D and trimming were read from the DNA, whereas the V and J calls and clone size are those reported in that table. The sample consists of roughly 50,000 clones, around 80% of them appearing once. This specimen belongs to a study of memory CD4+ T cells and cytomegalovirus serostatus. V was clipped by 4 bases and J by 6 bases, with 4 bases between them. Germline CDR1 is SGHTA and CDR2 is FQGNSA. The CDR3 consists of 11 residues. The sort gate was single viable CD3+CD4+CD8-CD45RO+ cells for memory CD4+ T cells.

Source material: memory CD4+ T cells from blood. This clonotype originated in an adult in good health and CMV-seronegative. This chain uses TRBV7-2 with TRBJ2-4; unclear D gene. The CDR3 loop is CASSSSNIQYF. In DNA form, the CDR3 reads TGTGCCAGCAGCTCCTCAAACATTCAGTACTTC.